This TCR beta chain was identified in a study of cytomegalovirus exposure and HLA in healthy donors. Across the whole study: Clustering assigned 70% to 85% of the approximately 400 genotyped donors to the Caucasian-associated ancestry cluster.

PCR primers comprised 60 Vbeta and 13 Jbeta primers. Assay used: immunoSEQ multiplex PCR; TCRdb lists only in-frame clones, some missing. The sample has roughly 230,000 clones, 78% seen once. The ends were cut back, 7 bases at V and 4 bases at J, with 19 bases in the middle. CDR1 is MNHEY and CDR2 is SVGAGI in the germline V gene. CDR3 length: 15 amino acids. Sequenced input: PBMCs. The receptor was derived from a boy between 10 and 17 years old in good health and CMV-seronegative. The V call is TRBV6-5, the J call TRBJ1-2; D is perhaps TRBD1 (5 bases). Here the CDR3 DNA reads TGTGCCAGCATAAGGGCCGGGGGGGAAGGCTATGGCTACACCTTC. It encodes CASIRAGGEGYGYTF.